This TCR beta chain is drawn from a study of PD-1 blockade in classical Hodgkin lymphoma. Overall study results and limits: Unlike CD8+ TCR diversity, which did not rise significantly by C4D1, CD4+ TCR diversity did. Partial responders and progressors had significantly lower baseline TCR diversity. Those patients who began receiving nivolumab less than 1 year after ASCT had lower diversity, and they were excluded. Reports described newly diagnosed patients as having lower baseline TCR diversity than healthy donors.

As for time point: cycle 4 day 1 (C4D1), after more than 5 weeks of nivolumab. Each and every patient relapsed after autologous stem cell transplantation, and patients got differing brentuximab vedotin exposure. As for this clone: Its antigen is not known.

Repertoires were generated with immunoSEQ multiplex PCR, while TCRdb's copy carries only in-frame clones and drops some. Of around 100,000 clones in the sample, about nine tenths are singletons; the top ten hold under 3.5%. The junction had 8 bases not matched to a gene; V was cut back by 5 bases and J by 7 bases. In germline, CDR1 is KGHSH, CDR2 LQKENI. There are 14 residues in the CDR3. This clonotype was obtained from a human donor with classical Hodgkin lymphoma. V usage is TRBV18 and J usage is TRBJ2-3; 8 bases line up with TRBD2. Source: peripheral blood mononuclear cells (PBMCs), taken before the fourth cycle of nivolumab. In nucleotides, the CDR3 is TGTGCCAGCTCATCGCGGGGGGAATCGAATACGCAGTATTTT. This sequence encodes CASSSRGESNTQYF.